The clone carrying this T cell receptor beta chain was seen many times. This sample stems from a study of T cells in Graves' hyperthyroidism and ophthalmopathy. Using RNA transcripts as the source, TCR beta CDR3 regions were amplified. The TCR CDR3 was amplified in a first-round RT-PCR using the HTBI primer set. TCRdb itself ran the multiplex PCR reads through MiXCR, one entry per CDR3 protein. The sample contains approximately 490,000 distinct CDR3 sequences, roughly 23% of which appear only once. Trimming pared 3 bases from V and 4 bases from J, leaving 15 bases between. Looked up from germline, CDR1 is SGHVS and CDR2 is FQNEAQ. The CDR3 totals 15 residues. Each ophthalmopathy patient scored at least 3 on the Clinical Activity Score and at least 4 on NOSPECS grade, with duration under 3 months.

The origin of this receptor is a woman aged 65 to 85 with Graves' ophthalmopathy. The chain couples TRBV7-8 to TRBJ2-5; a possible D gene is TRBD1 (6 bases). The sequenced sample was blood. CDR3 DNA: TGTGCCAGCAGCTTGGCCGGGACACGTGGAGAGACCCAGTACTTC. This gives the protein CASSLAGTRGETQYF.